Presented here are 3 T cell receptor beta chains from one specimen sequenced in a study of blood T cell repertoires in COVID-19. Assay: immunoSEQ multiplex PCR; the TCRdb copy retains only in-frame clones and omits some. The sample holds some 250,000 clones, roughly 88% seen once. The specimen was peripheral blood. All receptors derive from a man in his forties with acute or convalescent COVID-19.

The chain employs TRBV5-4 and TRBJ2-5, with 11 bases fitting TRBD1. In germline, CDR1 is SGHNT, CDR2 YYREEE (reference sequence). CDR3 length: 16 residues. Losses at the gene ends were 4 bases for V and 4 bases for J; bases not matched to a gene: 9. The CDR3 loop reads CASSPGGQGAAETQYF. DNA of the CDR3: TGTGCCAGCAGCCCGGGCGGACAGGGGGCGGCAGAGACCCAGTACTTC.

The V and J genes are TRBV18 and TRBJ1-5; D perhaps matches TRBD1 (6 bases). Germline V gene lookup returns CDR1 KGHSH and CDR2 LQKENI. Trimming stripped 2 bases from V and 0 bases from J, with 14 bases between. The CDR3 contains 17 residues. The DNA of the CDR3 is TGTGCCAGCTCACCAGGTCAATCGGACAGTAGCAATCAGCCCCAGCATTTT. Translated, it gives CASSPGQSDSSNQPQHF.

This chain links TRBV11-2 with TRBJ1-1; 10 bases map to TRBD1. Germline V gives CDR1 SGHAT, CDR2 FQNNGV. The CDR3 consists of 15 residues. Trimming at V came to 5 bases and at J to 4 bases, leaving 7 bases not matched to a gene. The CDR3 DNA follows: TGTGCCAGCAGCCCCCGGGACAGGGGAGGCACTGAAGCTTTCTTT. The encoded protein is CASSPRDRGGTEAFF.